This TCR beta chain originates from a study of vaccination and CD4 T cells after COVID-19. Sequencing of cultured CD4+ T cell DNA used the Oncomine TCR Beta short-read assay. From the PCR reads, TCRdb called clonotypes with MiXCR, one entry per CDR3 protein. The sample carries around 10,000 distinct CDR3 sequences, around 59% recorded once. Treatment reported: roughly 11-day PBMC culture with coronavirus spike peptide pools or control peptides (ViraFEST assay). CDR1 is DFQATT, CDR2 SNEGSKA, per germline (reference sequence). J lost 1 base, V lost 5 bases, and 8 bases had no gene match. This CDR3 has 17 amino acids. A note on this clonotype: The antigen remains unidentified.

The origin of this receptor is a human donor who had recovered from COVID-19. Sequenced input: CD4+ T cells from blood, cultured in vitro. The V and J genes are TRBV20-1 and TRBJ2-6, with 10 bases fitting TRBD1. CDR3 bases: TGCAGTGCTGGAAACCGGGACAGGGGATCTGGGGCCAACGTCCTGACTTTC. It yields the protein CSAGNRDRGSGANVLTF.